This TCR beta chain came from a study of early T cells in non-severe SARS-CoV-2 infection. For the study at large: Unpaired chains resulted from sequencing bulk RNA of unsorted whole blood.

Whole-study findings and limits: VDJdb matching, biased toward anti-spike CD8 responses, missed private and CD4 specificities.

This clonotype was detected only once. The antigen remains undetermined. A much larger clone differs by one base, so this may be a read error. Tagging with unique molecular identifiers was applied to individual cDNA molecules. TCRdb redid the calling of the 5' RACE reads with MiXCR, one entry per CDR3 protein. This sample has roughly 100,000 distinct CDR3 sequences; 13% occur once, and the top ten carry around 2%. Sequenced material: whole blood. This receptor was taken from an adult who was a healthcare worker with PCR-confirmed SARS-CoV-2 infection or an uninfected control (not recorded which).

The CDR3 is CAGTFRGGPQHF. CDR3 coding DNA: TGTGCCGGTACTTTCAGGGGTGGGCCCCAGCATTTT. The chain recombines TRBV19 with TRBJ1-5; perhaps TRBD1 as D (6 bases). In germline, CDR1 is LNHDA, CDR2 SQIVND (reference sequence). Trimming cost V 11 bases and J 9 bases, with 17 bases left between them. The CDR3 is 12 amino acids. The full variable domain, completed using reference TRBV19 and TRBJ1-5, is DGGITQSPKYLFRKEGQNVTLSCEQNLNHDAMYWYRQDPGQGLRLIYYSQIVNDFQKGDIAEGYSVSREKKESFPLTVTSAQKNPTAFYLCAGTFRGGPQHFGDGTRLSIL.